These 27 T cell receptor beta chains were sequenced from one sample in a study of blood T cells in healthy people across ages. The authors ran a second PCR of about 6 to 11 cycles using a sample-barcoded 5' primer and a J-beta primer mix. In TCRdb, the 5' RACE reads were re-called with MiXCR into one record per CDR3 protein. The profile shows fewer than 1,000,000 distinct CDR3 sequences, roughly 46% of them singletons. The sequencing sample was made of blood. The source of these receptors is a man at least 80 years old in good health.

The chain is built from TRBV18 and TRBJ2-7, with D hard to call. Germline V gene lookup returns CDR1 KGHSH and CDR2 LQKENI. The germline V and J ends were trimmed by 3 bases and 0 bases, with 9 bases remaining between them. The CDR3 contains 14 residues. The chain's CDR3 is CASSPGRNSYEQYF. The CDR3 nucleotides are TGTGCCAGCTCACCTGGGCGGAACTCCTACGAGCAGTACTTC.

The chain joins TRBV6-5 to TRBJ2-3, with D possibly TRBD1 on 7 matching bases. The ends were cut back, 5 bases at V and 0 bases at J, with 15 bases in the middle. Germline CDR1 and CDR2: MNHEY and SVGAGI. This CDR3 is built from 16 residues. The CDR3 DNA sequence: TGTGCCAGCAGTCCCTTCCAGGGGGGAAGCACAGATACGCAGTATTTT. Protein product: CASSPFQGGSTDTQYF.

The V and J genes are TRBV20-1 and TRBJ2-1; TRBD2 might be the D (6 bases). From germline, CDR1 is DFQATT and CDR2 SNEGSKA (reference sequence). V was trimmed by 1 base and J by 2 bases, leaving 15 bases between them. The CDR3 loop spans 16 amino acids. In DNA form, the CDR3 reads TGCAGTGCTAGAGTAGGAACGGGAGCGCCCTACAATGAGCAGTTCTTC. Encoded protein: CSARVGTGAPYNEQFF.

Only a few counts were recorded for this clonotype. J is TRBJ1-2 and V is TRBV7-2; possible D gene TRBD1, 6 bases. Germline assignment: CDR1 SGHTA and CDR2 FQGNSA. CDR3 length: 16 residues. V gave up 3 bases and J gave up 5 bases, with 19 bases separating them. DNA for the CDR3: TGTGCCAGCAGCTTGAACGGGCCAGGGGAAGGTTATGGCTACACCTTC. Translated, it gives CASSLNGPGEGYGYTF.

The chain uses TRBV18 and TRBJ1-6; D unresolved. Trimming left V 2 bases short and J 2 bases short, with 7 bases between. This CDR3 has 15 residues. Germline loops: CDR1 KGHSH, CDR2 LQKENI. CDR3 in amino acids: CASSPAEAYNSPLHF. DNA of the CDR3: TGTGCCAGCTCACCAGCCGAAGCCTATAATTCACCCCTCCACTTT.

The chain uses TRBV29-1 and TRBJ2-5, with D maybe TRBD1 (6 bases). The CDR3 covers 13 residues. Trimming left V 1 base short and J 7 bases short, with 13 bases between. Germline CDR1 and CDR2: SQVTM and ANQGSEA. CDR3 sequence (DNA): TGCAGCGTTGAAGGACAGGCCAAAGCGACCCAGTACTTC. Its protein product is CSVEGQAKATQYF.

The chain combines TRBV5-1 with TRBJ2-4; TRBD2 matches 10 bases. Matching the DNA end better, TRBJ2-7 makes the J call doubtful. The length of the CDR3 is 15 residues. The germline V gene has CDR1 SGHRS and CDR2 YFSETQ. The CDR3 DNA sequence: TGCGCCAGCAGCTGGATCGCTAGCGGGGGCTACGAGCAGTACTTC. Protein product: CASSWIASGGYEQYF.

To note about this clonotype: This may come from a read error, since a much larger clone is one base off. The chain combines TRBV28 with TRBJ1-2, with D possibly being TRBD1 (5 bases). Germline V lookup: CDR1 MDHEN, CDR2 SYDVKM. CDR3 length equals 13 residues. The CDR3 loop is CASGDRQVNGHTF. The CDR3 DNA follows: TGTGCCAGCGGGGACCGACAAGTTAATGGCCACACCTTC.

This clonotype was seen ten or more times. An end of the junction differs from the germline gene, which may be a read error. CDR3 nucleotides: TGTGCCAGCAGCTTAGGTCAGGCCCAAGAGACCCAGTACTTC. Translated, it gives CASSLGQAQETQYF. This chain joins TRBV5-1 and TRBJ2-5; D is unclear. CDR3 length equals 14 residues. Germline CDR1 is SGHRS and CDR2 is YFSETQ.

The chain recombines TRBV29-1 with TRBJ2-1; TRBD1 matches at 8 bases. V gave up 6 bases and J gave up 12 bases; unmatched junction bases: 7. CDR1 SQVTM and CDR2 ANQGSEA come from the germline V gene. This CDR3 contains 11 residues. The CDR3 reads CSVDSGTGQFF. In DNA form, the CDR3 reads TGCAGCGTGGACTCCGGGACAGGGCAGTTCTTC.

In nucleotides, the CDR3 is TGTGCCAGCAGTGAACTTCTGGATTCACCCCTCCACTTT. This translates into CASSELLDSPLHF. The rearrangement joins TRBV6-1 to TRBJ1-6; no reliable D call. Germline-derived CDR1 and CDR2 are MNHNS and SASEGT. The CDR3 is made up of 13 amino acids. V was shortened by 2 bases and J by 8 bases, with 7 bases between the two germline ends.

This chain links TRBV10-3 with TRBJ2-7, with 7 positions matching TRBD1. The J segment lost 5 bases and the V segment lost 2 bases, leaving 3 bases of the junction unmatched. Per germline, CDR1 ENHRY and CDR2 SYGVKD. CDR3 length: 13 residues. DNA of the CDR3: TGTGCCATCAGTGAGCAAAGGGGGCACGAGCAGTACTTC. Translated, it gives CAISEQRGHEQYF.

This rearrangement joins TRBV28 to TRBJ2-7, with D unclear. This CDR3 region has 13 residues. The ends were cut back, 2 bases at V and 4 bases at J, with 9 bases in the middle. Germline CDR1 reads MDHEN; CDR2 reads SYDVKM. The CDR3 is CASSLPSLYEQYF. For the CDR3, the DNA is TGTGCCAGCAGTTTACCCAGCCTGTACGAGCAGTACTTC.

This clonotype has a count of ten or more. The rearrangement links TRBV20-1 to TRBJ2-4; TRBD1 matches at 8 bases. The J segment lost 0 bases and the V segment lost 6 bases, leaving 7 bases of the junction unmatched. Germline V gene lookup returns CDR1 DFQATT and CDR2 SNEGSKA (reference sequence). The CDR3 consists of 15 residues. Written as DNA, the CDR3 is TGCAGTGCCTTCGGGACAGGACTAGCCAAAAACATTCAGTACTTC. This encodes CSAFGTGLAKNIQYF.

This clonotype was seen a few times. This sequence joins TRBV20-1 and TRBJ1-2, with D possibly being TRBD1 (5 bases). Trimming took 3 bases from V and 2 from J, leaving 7 bases between them. Germline lookup yields CDR1 DFQATT and CDR2 SNEGSKA (reference sequence). This CDR3 region has 12 residues. The chain's CDR3 is CSASAGNYGYTF. For the CDR3, the DNA is TGCAGTGCTAGCGCAGGGAACTATGGCTACACCTTC.

This clonotype has only a few counts. V and J are TRBV5-1 and TRBJ2-7; D is unresolved. The CDR3 is 14 amino acids. The germline V and J ends were trimmed by 0 bases and 2 bases, with 9 bases remaining between them. In germline, CDR1 is SGHRS, CDR2 YFSETQ. The CDR3 here is CASSLGTSPYEQYF. CDR3 sequence (DNA): TGCGCCAGCAGCTTGGGGACCAGCCCCTACGAGCAGTACTTC.

There are a few counts of this clonotype. The rearrangement links TRBV7-9 to TRBJ2-7; the match to TRBD2 covers 9 bases. Germline values: CDR1 SEHNR, CDR2 FQNEAQ (reference sequence). This CDR3 is built from 18 residues. J gave up 7 bases and V 6 bases, and 22 bases lay outside the gene matches. The CDR3 region is CASSFPRRLAGMSNEQYF. CDR3 DNA sequence: TGTGCCAGCAGTTTCCCCCGCCGGCTAGCGGGAATGAGTAATGAGCAGTACTTC.

J is TRBJ2-3 and V is TRBV24-1; D ambiguous. The CDR3 is 13 residues long. Trimming removed 3 bases from V and 6 bases from J, with 9 bases in between. Germline loops: CDR1 KGHDR, CDR2 SFDVKD. The CDR3 DNA reads as TGTGCCACCAGTGATCCCCCGCTGGATACGCAGTATTTT. It yields the protein CATSDPPLDTQYF.

There are a few counts of this clonotype. The chain combines TRBV12-3 or TRBV12-4 with TRBJ2-4; D gene ambiguous. The CDR3 extends over 11 amino acids. Trimming left V 6 bases short and J 9 bases short, with 9 bases between. The CDR3 region has the DNA TGTGCCAGCAGCCCAAGTGTCATTCAGTACTTC. Its translation: CASSPSVIQYF.

The chain recombines TRBV9 with TRBJ2-5; 10 nucleotides agree with TRBD1. The germline CDR1 and CDR2 sequences are SGDLS and YYNGEE. J gave up 4 bases and V 2 bases, and 5 bases lay outside the gene matches. This CDR3 is 15 amino acids long. In DNA form, the CDR3 reads TGTGCCAGCAGCGTCCGGACAGGGGGAAGAGAGACCCAGTACTTC. Its translation: CASSVRTGGRETQYF.

The genes are TRBV12-3 or TRBV12-4 and TRBJ2-7; 8 bases match TRBD1. CDR3 size: 13 residues. V shed 4 bases and J 5 bases; nucleotides not matched to a gene: 4. The DNA of the CDR3 is TGTGCCAGCAGTTCAGGGGGCAGGAACGAGCAGTACTTC. This codes for CASSSGGRNEQYF.

This clonotype was seen only a few times. V is TRBV20-1 and J is TRBJ2-1; 14 nucleotides match TRBD2. This CDR3 has 17 amino acids. J gave up 7 bases and V 3 bases, and 11 bases lay outside the gene matches. Germline assignment: CDR1 DFQATT and CDR2 SNEGSKA (reference sequence). CDR3: CSARQDTGTSGSNEQFF. The CDR3 DNA reads TGCAGTGCTAGGCAAGACACCGGGACTAGCGGGAGTAATGAGCAGTTCTTC.

The table lists this clonotype with a few counts. The chain links TRBV6-1 to TRBJ2-7; maybe TRBD2 (6 bases). V gave up 1 base and J gave up 7 bases, with 11 bases separating them. The CDR3 contains 13 residues. CDR1 MNHNS and CDR2 SASEGT come from the germline V gene. This CDR3 is CASSEVGLGEQYF. DNA of the CDR3: TGTGCCAGCAGTGAAGTGGGACTGGGGGAGCAGTACTTC.

V and J are TRBV27 and TRBJ2-5; D may match TRBD1 or TRBD2 (6 bases each). The end of the DNA aligns better with TRBJ2-7, so the J call may be wrong. This CDR3 spans 15 amino acids. The germline V gene has CDR1 MNHEY and CDR2 SMNVEV (reference sequence). The CDR3 region has the DNA TGTGCCAGCAGTGTATATGGGGGGCGAAGCTACGAGCAGTACTTC. This translates into CASSVYGGRSYEQYF.

To note about this clonotype: One junction end does not reproduce the germline sequence, and a read error may be involved. The chain links TRBV12-3 or TRBV12-4 to TRBJ2-3, with D possibly TRBD2 on 5 matching bases. This CDR3 has 14 amino acids. CDR3 in amino acids: CASSLRVGTDTEYF. The CDR3 nucleotides read TGTGCCAGCAGTTTGAGGGTGGGCACAGATACGGAGTATTTT.

This sequence joins TRBV9 and TRBJ1-1; D is ambiguous. Trimming pared 2 bases from V and 3 bases from J, leaving 8 bases between. Germline V CDR1 and CDR2: SGDLS, YYNGEE. The CDR3 has 13 amino acids. CDR3 sequence: CASSVQDDTEAFF. In nucleotides, the CDR3 is TGTGCCAGCAGCGTTCAGGATGACACTGAAGCTTTCTTT.

The chain uses TRBV29-1 and TRBJ2-2, with 7 bases matching TRBD1. There are 16 residues in the CDR3. After removal of 5 bases from V and 1 base from J, the junction contained 10 bases not matched to a gene. Germline lookup yields CDR1 SQVTM and CDR2 ANQGSEA. This chain's CDR3 is CSVLDSRTGNTGELFF. The CDR3 DNA reads TGCAGCGTTCTTGATAGCCGGACAGGGAACACCGGGGAGCTGTTTTTT.